This T cell receptor beta chain stems from a study of early T cells in non-severe SARS-CoV-2 infection. About the study: From unsorted whole blood, bulk RNA was sequenced, and the chains remained unpaired.

Germline V gene data show CDR1 as SNHLY and CDR2 as FYNNEI. This CDR3 region has 17 residues. The ends were cut back, 6 bases at V and 1 base at J, with 21 bases in the middle. Tagging with unique molecular identifiers was applied to individual cDNA molecules. Each CDR3 protein is one row after TCRdb ran MiXCR on the 5' RACE reads. The sample holds tens of thousands of distinct CDR3 sequences; less than 9.5% are singletons and the top ten take about 4.2%. The genes are TRBV2 and TRBJ1-1; maybe TRBD1 (5 bases). This TCR was sampled from an adult who was a healthcare worker with PCR-confirmed SARS-CoV-2 infection or an uninfected control (not recorded which). The sample comprised whole blood. As DNA, the CDR3 is TGTGCCAGCAGACCCACGTGGGGGGTTTTTGGGAACACTGAAGCTTTCTTT. This sequence encodes CASRPTWGVFGNTEAFF. The full variable domain, rest sourced from reference TRBV2 and TRBJ1-1, is EPEVTQTPSHQVTQMGQEVILRCVPISNHLYFYWYRQILGQKVEFLVSFYNNEISEKSEIFDDQFSVERPDGSNFTLKIRSTKLEDSAMYFCASRPTWGVFGNTEAFFGQGTRLTVV.